The present T cell receptor beta chain was sequenced within a study of molecular identifiers for immune sequencing clone quantification. The length of the CDR3 is 13 residues. Each CDR3 protein is one row after TCRdb ran MiXCR on the PCR reads. The data show some 320,000 distinct CDR3 sequences, about 20% seen once. This clonotype was seen at least ten times. The sequencing input was naive CD8+ T cells from blood, with Jurkat cell RNA spiked in. The subset: FACS-sorted CD8+CD4-CCR7+CD45RA+ naive T cells. The receptor was derived from a human donor in good health. Some libraries in this study had Jurkat cell RNA spiked in. The chain has TRBV21-1 and TRBJ2-1. TRBV21-1 is designated a pseudogene. CDR3 region: CASSKGLINEQFF. In DNA form, the CDR3 reads TGTGCCAGCAGCAAAGGACTTATCAATGAGCAGTTCTTC.